Following are 24 T cell receptor beta chains from one sample sequenced in a study of cytomegalovirus exposure and HLA in healthy donors. Vbeta (60) and Jbeta (13) primers were used in the PCR. Sequencing used immunoSEQ multiplex PCR; TCRdb keeps in-frame clones, though not all of them. The repertoire shows 90,000 to 130,000 clones; the top ten hold 6.8%. The specimen was PBMCs. The receptor source for this set is a man in his forties or fifties in good health and CMV-seropositive.

The CDR3: CASSELSTGQGADTQYF. CDR3 in DNA: TGTGCCAGCAGTGAATTGAGTACGGGACAGGGTGCAGATACGCAGTATTTT. This sequence joins TRBV25-1 and TRBJ2-3, with 9 bases that match TRBD1. V shed 1 base and J 4 bases; nucleotides not matched to a gene: 9. Germline V gives CDR1 MGHDK, CDR2 SYGVNS. The CDR3 length is 17 residues.

The chain carries TRBV29-1 and TRBJ2-7, with TRBD2 as a possible D gene (5 bases). Trimming removed 0 bases from V and 0 bases from J, with 6 bases in between. This CDR3 has 13 residues. From germline, CDR1 is SQVTM and CDR2 ANQGSEA. The CDR3 here is CSVEETNSYEQYF. The CDR3 nucleotides read TGCAGCGTTGAAGAGACTAACTCCTACGAGCAGTACTTC.

This chain connects TRBV4-1 to TRBJ1-5; D unresolved. This CDR3 comprises 14 residues. CDR1 is MGHRA, CDR2 YSYEKL, per germline. Trimming shortened V by 0 bases and J by 11 bases, and 14 bases separated the two germline ends. In DNA, the CDR3 is TGCGCCAGCAGCCAAGATCGCGTCTCGGGGACCCAGCATTTT. It is translated as CASSQDRVSGTQHF.

The chain couples TRBV28 to TRBJ1-1; 7 nucleotides match TRBD1. CDR1 MDHEN and CDR2 SYDVKM come from the germline V gene. The length of the CDR3 is 14 residues. V lost 4 bases, J lost 5 bases, and 7 bases stayed unmatched. The CDR3 spells CASSYRGRRTEAFF. CDR3 DNA: TGTGCCAGCAGTTACAGGGGTCGTAGGACTGAAGCTTTCTTT. The variable domain in full, completed from reference TRBV28 and TRBJ1-1, reads DVKVTQSSRYLVKRTGEKVFLECVQDMDHENMFWYRQDPGLGLRLIYFSYDVKMKEKGDIPEGYSVSREKKERFSLILESASTNQTSMYLCASSYRGRRTEAFFGQGTRLTVV.

This sequence joins TRBV28 and TRBJ2-5; a weak D match, TRBD2 (6 bases). Germline assignment: CDR1 MDHEN and CDR2 SYDVKM. The ends were cut back, 10 bases at V and 5 bases at J, with 26 bases in the middle. There are 16 residues in the CDR3. The CDR3 nucleotides read TGTGCCACTCTGAAAGGGCGCGGAGGGCCCCATGAGACCCAGTACTTC. Its protein is CATLKGRGGPHETQYF.

The chain joins TRBV27 to TRBJ2-7; 10 nucleotides match TRBD1. V shed 6 bases, J shed 5 bases, and the junction held 10 bases outside the gene matches. The CDR3 is made up of 15 amino acids. Per germline, CDR1 MNHEY and CDR2 SMNVEV (reference sequence). The CDR3 spells CASSYMTGGLDEQYF. The DNA for the CDR3 is TGTGCCAGCAGCTATATGACAGGGGGCCTAGACGAGCAGTACTTC.

The rearrangement links TRBV6-1 to TRBJ2-5; 8 bases align to TRBD2. In germline, CDR1 is MNHNS, CDR2 SASEGT. The CDR3 is 15 residues long. V dropped 3 bases and J dropped 1; count of bases not matched to a gene: 4. The CDR3: CASSDRGRIQETQYF. The DNA for the CDR3 is TGTGCCAGCAGTGACCGCGGGAGGATCCAAGAGACCCAGTACTTC.

The J gene is TRBJ1-5, the V gene TRBV7-2, with D hard to call. CDR1 is SGHTA and CDR2 is FQGNSA in the germline V gene. This CDR3 has 13 residues. Trimming pared 5 bases from V and 7 bases from J, leaving 12 bases between. This CDR3 reads CASSGWSEQPQHF. CDR3 DNA sequence: TGTGCCAGCAGCGGGTGGAGTGAGCAGCCCCAGCATTTT.

A remark on this clone: Additional DNA sequences in this sample encode the identical CDR3. V gene TRBV5-1 combines with J gene TRBJ2-1; 12 bases are a match to TRBD2. Germline CDR1 SGHRS, CDR2 YFSETQ. CDR3 length: 15 amino acids. Trimming cost V 4 bases and J 10 bases; bases outside gene matches: 9. CDR3 sequence reads: CASSTKTSGSGEQFF. CDR3 in DNA: TGCGCCAGCAGCACAAAGACTAGCGGGAGCGGCGAGCAGTTCTTC.

This sequence joins TRBV7-2 and TRBJ2-6; TRBD2 might be the D (5 bases). There are 17 residues in the CDR3. CDR1 is SGHTA and CDR2 is FQGNSA in the germline V gene. V lost 6 bases and J 2 bases, leaving 17 bases between the germline ends. Written as DNA, the CDR3 is TGTGCCAGCAGGCCTACCCCCTCGGGGACTGGGGCCAACGTCCTGACTTTC. Protein: CASRPTPSGTGANVLTF.

CDR3 sequence: CASSPWDSRNTGELFF. The CDR3 DNA reads as TGTGCCAGCAGTCCTTGGGACAGCCGGAACACCGGGGAGCTGTTTTTT. The chain is built from TRBV2 and TRBJ2-2; 7 bases map to TRBD1. Germline-derived CDR1 and CDR2 are SNHLY and FYNNEI. V was pared by 5 bases and J by 1 base, with 7 bases of the junction left unmatched. This CDR3 has 16 residues.

The genes are TRBV19 and TRBJ2-4; 11 nucleotides align to TRBD2. V was pared by 3 bases and J by 0 bases, with 10 bases of the junction left unmatched. Germline CDR1 LNHDA, CDR2 SQIVND (reference sequence). The CDR3 extends over 19 amino acids. This CDR3 reads CASSISTSGVTLAKNIQYF. In nucleotides, the CDR3 is TGTGCCAGTAGTATCTCGACTAGCGGGGTGACACTAGCCAAAAACATTCAGTACTTC.

V and J are TRBV18 and TRBJ2-2; TRBD1 might be the D (5 bases). The CDR3 covers 13 residues. Germline CDR1 KGHSH, CDR2 LQKENI. Trimming shortened V by 3 bases and J by 4 bases, and 6 bases separated the two germline ends. The CDR3 here is CASSPTVTGELFF. The CDR3 DNA is TGTGCCAGCTCACCGACAGTCACCGGGGAGCTGTTTTTT.

The V call is TRBV10-3, the J call TRBJ2-1; D uncertain. This CDR3 has 14 residues. Germline loops: CDR1 ENHRY, CDR2 SYGVKD. The V gene lost 0 bases and the J gene lost 6 bases, with 9 bases spanning the gap. The CDR3 here is CAISESGLRNEQFF. CDR3 in DNA: TGTGCCATCAGTGAGTCCGGGTTACGCAATGAGCAGTTCTTC.

This sequence joins TRBV4-2 and TRBJ2-1; 16 bases map to TRBD2. This CDR3 spans 18 amino acids. CDR1 and CDR2 from the germline V gene are LGHNA and YNFKEQ. Trimming cost V 3 bases and J 8 bases; bases outside gene matches: 10. The CDR3 is CASSHKPGLAGGPDEQFF. CDR3 bases: TGTGCCAGCAGCCACAAACCGGGACTAGCGGGAGGGCCCGATGAGCAGTTCTTC.

The chain couples TRBV5-1 to TRBJ1-3, with D possibly being TRBD1 (5 bases). CDR3 length: 18 amino acids. Germline V gene lookup returns CDR1 SGHRS and CDR2 YFSETQ. V lost 0 bases to trimming and J lost 3 bases, with 19 bases between them. The CDR3 loop is CASSLGMPSGLGGNTIYF. The CDR3 nucleotides read TGCGCCAGCAGCTTGGGGATGCCTTCAGGGTTAGGTGGAAACACCATATATTTT.

The chain recombines TRBV7-6 with TRBJ2-3; 13 nucleotides match TRBD2. Per germline, CDR1 SGHVS and CDR2 FNYEAQ. Trimming took 5 bases from V and 6 from J; bases not matched to a gene: 2. This CDR3 is built from 14 residues. The CDR3 DNA follows: TGTGCCAGCAGCCAGGGACTAGCGGGGGATACGCAGTATTTT. Translated, it gives CASSQGLAGDTQYF.

The CDR3 sequence: CASTSFNQPQHF. For the CDR3, the DNA is TGTGCCAGCACTTCGTTCAATCAGCCCCAGCATTTT. The chain uses TRBV28 and TRBJ1-5; no firm D call. Germline CDR1 and CDR2: MDHEN and SYDVKM. This CDR3 region has 12 residues. V lost 7 bases and J lost 3, with 7 bases in between.

This rearrangement joins TRBV7-3 to TRBJ2-1; D perhaps matches TRBD1 (5 bases). The CDR3 is made up of 16 amino acids. The V and J ends lost 1 base and 4 bases respectively, with 14 bases between them. Germline CDR1 and CDR2: SGHTA and FQGTGA. The CDR3: CASSLNVGHSYNEQFF. In DNA, the CDR3 is TGTGCCAGCAGCTTAAACGTTGGACACTCTTACAATGAGCAGTTCTTC.

The chain couples TRBV28 to TRBJ2-1, with 8 bases that match TRBD2. Trimming cost V 10 bases and J 7 bases; bases outside gene matches: 15. Germline V gives CDR1 MDHEN, CDR2 SYDVKM. The CDR3 contains 15 residues. The CDR3 loop is CAITGREGLWNEQFF. CDR3 DNA: TGTGCCATCACGGGACGGGAGGGCCTCTGGAATGAGCAGTTCTTC.

V usage is TRBV29-1 and J usage is TRBJ1-4; no reliable D call. From germline, CDR1 is SQVTM and CDR2 ANQGSEA. The germline V and J ends were trimmed by 7 bases and 5 bases, with 5 bases remaining between them. This CDR3 comprises 10 residues. The CDR3 DNA follows: TGCAGCGCTAGCAATGAAAAACTGTTTTTT. Translated: CSASNEKLFF. Combining the CDR3 with reference TRBV29-1 and TRBJ1-4 gives the whole variable domain SAVISQKPSRDICQRGTSLTIQCQVDSQVTMMFWYRQQPGQSLTLIATANQGSEATYESGFVIDKFPISRPNLTFSTLTVSNMSPEDSSIYLCSASNEKLFFGSGTQLSVL.

This chain links TRBV13 with TRBJ2-2; a possible D gene is TRBD2 (5 bases). From germline, CDR1 is PRHDT and CDR2 FYEKMQ (reference sequence). The CDR3 consists of 15 residues. Trimming removed 6 bases at V and 1 base at J, with 12 bases between. The CDR3 reads CASRSGLMNTGELFF. The CDR3 DNA is TGTGCCAGCAGATCAGGACTGATGAACACCGGGGAGCTGTTTTTT.

The rearrangement joins TRBV5-1 to TRBJ2-1; TRBD1 might be the D (8 bases). Germline V lookup: CDR1 SGHRS, CDR2 YFSETQ. Trimming took off 4 bases at V and 7 bases at J, with 15 bases between the two ends. This CDR3 has 14 residues. The CDR3 DNA follows: TGCGCCAGCAGCCCCAGGGGGCGGGGGAATGAGCAGTTCTTC. Its translation is CASSPRGRGNEQFF.

The V gene is TRBV28, the J gene TRBJ1-1; 7 bases align to TRBD1. Per germline, CDR1 MDHEN and CDR2 SYDVKM. The CDR3 loop spans 14 amino acids. V gave up 0 bases and J gave up 5 bases; unmatched junction bases: 3. CDR3 coding DNA: TGTGCCAGCAGTTTATGGGCAGGGGGGACTGAAGCTTTCTTT. Protein: CASSLWAGGTEAFF. The full variable domain, completed using reference TRBV28 and TRBJ1-1, is DVKVTQSSRYLVKRTGEKVFLECVQDMDHENMFWYRQDPGLGLRLIYFSYDVKMKEKGDIPEGYSVSREKKERFSLILESASTNQTSMYLCASSLWAGGTEAFFGQGTRLTVV.